This T cell receptor (beta chain) appears in the sequencing data of a study of radiotherapy plus CTLA-4 blockade in lung cancer. Study background: Patients showed objective responses in roughly 19% of cases and disease control in roughly 30%. Study results and caveats: In blood, after radiotherapy plus ipilimumab, tumor-derived TCR clones expanded. Reported findings show early blood T cell clone dynamics, with interferon-beta, best predicted response.

Patients in the study, people with chemo-refractory metastatic non-small-cell lung cancer, received focal radiation plus ipilimumab CTLA-4 blockade. Profiled with immunoSEQ multiplex PCR; TCRdb holds only in-frame clones, not every one. The sample shows some 120,000 clones, roughly 80% of them seen only once. Worth noting for this clone: Its matching antigen is unknown.

The source was peripheral blood, collected from a patient treated with radiotherapy plus ipilimumab. The TCR sequence derives from a human donor with non-small cell lung cancer that progressed on radiotherapy plus ipilimumab. Some clones in this sample may be carry-over from other donors' samples.

The CDR3 loop reads CAISDYGETQYF. The CDR3 nucleotides are TGTGCCATCTCGGACTACGGGGAGACCCAGTACTTC. V usage is TRBV10-3 and J usage is TRBJ2-5; D might be TRBD2 (6 bases). CDR1 and CDR2 from the germline V gene are ENHRY and SYGVKD. The CDR3 has 12 amino acids. Trimming took 8 bases from V and 5 from J, leaving 12 bases between them.